The 20 T cell receptor beta chains below were found in one sample sequenced in a study of blood T cell repertoires in COVID-19. Method: immunoSEQ multiplex PCR; TCRdb's copy keeps in-frame clones and lacks some. The sample records about 250,000 clones, over 75% being singletons. What was sequenced was PBMCs or T cells enriched from blood (not recorded which). All receptors come from a man between 35 and 55 years old who had recovered from COVID-19.

V and J are TRBV5-1 and TRBJ2-7, with D possibly being TRBD1 (6 bases). CDR1 is SGHRS, CDR2 YFSETQ, per germline. The CDR3 spans 12 residues. V was clipped by 0 bases and J by 10 bases, with 11 bases between them. The CDR3 nucleotides are TGCGCCAGCAGCTTGGGACAGGAGAAACAGTACTTC. The encoded protein is CASSLGQEKQYF.

The chain carries TRBV27 and TRBJ2-5; tentative D call: TRBD1 (5 bases). CDR3 length: 13 amino acids. V was pared by 6 bases and J by 3 bases, with 11 bases between. Germline V gives CDR1 MNHEY, CDR2 SMNVEV (reference sequence). For the CDR3, the DNA is TGTGCCAGCAGGAAGCTAGGGGAAGAGACCCAGTACTTC. Protein sequence: CASRKLGEETQYF.

The rearrangement uses TRBV28 and TRBJ2-7; TRBD1 matches at 10 bases. CDR1 is MDHEN and CDR2 is SYDVKM in the germline V gene. V was pared by 5 bases and J by 7 bases, with 8 bases of the junction left unmatched. CDR3 length: 14 residues. The CDR3 DNA reads as TGTGCCAGCAGTCCCCCGGGACAGGGGTGGGAGCAGTACTTC. It codes for CASSPPGQGWEQYF.

This chain links TRBV4-2 with TRBJ2-5; D perhaps matches TRBD2 (6 bases). This CDR3 spans 15 amino acids. Germline V gives CDR1 LGHNA, CDR2 YNFKEQ. Trimming left V 4 bases short and J 5 bases short, with 17 bases between. CDR3 residues: CASSPLGGEPETQYF. CDR3 DNA sequence: TGTGCCAGCAGCCCCCTCGGAGGGGAGCCGGAGACCCAGTACTTC.

The CDR3 spells CASSVVNYGYTF. CDR3 nucleotide sequence: TGTGCCAGCAGCGTCGTGAACTATGGCTACACCTTC. The chain employs TRBV7-9 and TRBJ1-2; no definite D call. CDR1 is SEHNR, CDR2 FQNEAQ, per germline (reference sequence). This CDR3 is 12 amino acids long. Trimming cost V 5 bases and J 2 bases, with 6 bases left between them. The full variable domain, its missing parts supplied by reference TRBV7-9 and TRBJ1-2, is DTGVSQNPRHKITKRGQNVTFRCDPISEHNRLYWYRQTLGQGPEFLTYFQNEAQLEKSRLLSDRFSAERPKGSFSTLEIQRTEQGDSAMYLCASSVVNYGYTFGSGTRLTVV.

The chain couples TRBV7-6 to TRBJ1-1; 8 bases are a match to TRBD1. The CDR3 sequence is 14 residues long. Germline V gene lookup returns CDR1 SGHVS and CDR2 FNYEAQ. J gave up 4 bases and V 5 bases, and 6 bases lay outside the gene matches. CDR3 nucleotides: TGTGCCAGCAGCAAACAGGGGGGGGTCACTGAAGCTTTCTTT. The encoded protein is CASSKQGGVTEAFF. The entire variable domain, with the rest obtained from reference TRBV7-6 and TRBJ1-1, is as follows: GAGVSQSPRYKVTKRGQDVALRCDPISGHVSLYWYRQALGQGPEFLTYFNYEAQQDKSGLPNDRFSAERPEGSISTLTIQRTEQRDSAMYRCASSKQGGVTEAFFGQGTRLTVV.

The chain uses TRBV6-5 and TRBJ2-3, with D perhaps matching TRBD2 (6 bases). Germline CDR1 MNHEY, CDR2 SVGAGI. The CDR3 totals 11 residues. V was shortened by 5 bases and J by 8 bases, with 8 bases between the two germline ends. CDR3 residues: CASSPGSTQYF. DNA for the CDR3: TGTGCCAGCAGTCCCGGGAGTACGCAGTATTTT.

This chain connects TRBV7-9 to TRBJ1-1; D may be TRBD1 (6 bases). V was trimmed by 0 bases and J by 1 base, leaving 12 bases between them. CDR1 is SEHNR and CDR2 is FQNEAQ in the germline V gene (reference sequence). This CDR3 is 16 amino acids long. The CDR3 is CASSLAHREQNTEAFF. CDR3 nucleotide sequence: TGTGCCAGCAGCTTAGCTCACAGGGAGCAGAACACTGAAGCTTTCTTT.

The chain has TRBV6-5 and TRBJ2-5; D may be TRBD1 (6 bases). V lost 5 bases, J lost 1 base, and 11 bases lay in between. This CDR3 region has 14 residues. In germline, CDR1 is MNHEY, CDR2 SVGAGI. CDR3 sequence reads: CASSRDTSQETQYF. In DNA form, the CDR3 reads TGTGCCAGCAGTCGGGACACCTCCCAAGAGACCCAGTACTTC.

The chain links TRBV3-1 (or the pseudogene TRBV3-2) to TRBJ2-7; 14 nucleotides agree with TRBD2. Losses at the gene ends were 1 base for V and 7 bases for J; bases not matched to a gene: 6. The CDR3 has 16 residues. CDR1 LGHDT and CDR2 YNNKEL come from the germline V gene (reference sequence). The CDR3 nucleotides read TGTGCCAGCAGCCAAGCATCCGGGACTAGCGGGGGTGAGCAGTACTTC. It is translated as CASSQASGTSGGEQYF.

The chain recombines TRBV10-3 with TRBJ2-3, with D maybe TRBD2 (5 bases). CDR1 and CDR2 (germline): ENHRY, SYGVKD. The CDR3 loop spans 12 amino acids. V gave up 11 bases and J gave up 2 bases, with 11 bases separating them. The chain's CDR3 is CASEDFTDTQYF. The CDR3 DNA reads TGTGCCTCTGAGGACTTCACAGATACGCAGTATTTT.

The chain couples TRBV5-6 to TRBJ2-5; D remains unclear. Germline CDR1 reads SGHDT; CDR2 reads YYEEEE. CDR3 length: 15 amino acids. The ends were cut back, 6 bases at V and 1 base at J, with 16 bases in the middle. CDR3 coding DNA: TGTGCCAGCACTCTAGAAACCCCAGCCCAAGAGACCCAGTACTTC. It yields the protein CASTLETPAQETQYF.

The V gene is TRBV30, the J gene TRBJ1-2; D ambiguous. V was clipped by 2 bases and J by 8 bases, with 15 bases between them. Germline CDR1 reads GTSNPN; CDR2 reads SVGIG (reference sequence). CDR3 length: 13 residues. For the CDR3, the DNA is TGTGCCTGGAGTACGTCGATTCCCGGGGGCTACACCTTC. This sequence encodes CAWSTSIPGGYTF.

The V gene is TRBV6-6, the J gene TRBJ1-5; possibly TRBD1 for D (6 bases). CDR3 size: 14 residues. CDR1 and CDR2 (germline): MNHNY, SVGAGI (reference sequence). Between the trimmed V and J ends, which lost 6 bases and 7 bases, there was a span of 16 bases. In nucleotides, the CDR3 is TGTGCCAGCAGCCCAGCCACAGGGTCGCAGCCCCAGCATTTT. It codes for CASSPATGSQPQHF.

The chain is built from TRBV14 and TRBJ2-1; 8 bases are shared with TRBD1. Germline CDR1 and CDR2: SGHDN and FVKESK. With 1 base clipped from V and 9 bases from J, the junction kept 8 bases outside the gene matches. The CDR3 sequence is 15 residues long. CDR3 loop: CASSQGTGTVSEQFF. The CDR3 coding sequence is TGTGCCAGCAGCCAAGGGACAGGGACTGTCAGTGAGCAGTTCTTC.

The V call is TRBV5-4, the J call TRBJ2-2; TRBD2 aligns across 8 bases. CDR3 length: 17 residues. CDR1 is SGHNT, CDR2 YYREEE, per germline (reference sequence). V was pared by 3 bases and J by 1 base, with 8 bases of the junction left unmatched. CDR3 bases: TGTGCCAGCAGCTGGGGCAGCGGGAGTATGAACACCGGGGAGCTGTTTTTT. It encodes CASSWGSGSMNTGELFF.

The table lists this clone with a few counts. The chain couples TRBV21-1 to TRBJ1-6; TRBD1, the table's D call, lacks a check against the DNA. TRBV21-1 has pseudogene status. CDR3 length: 15 amino acids. CDR3 region: CASSKEYSSNSPLHF. CDR3 in DNA: TGTGCCAGCAGCAAAGAGTACAGTAGTAATTCACCCCTCCACTTT.

The CDR3 spells CASRQDRGNSPLHF. DNA for the CDR3: TGTGCCAGCAGGCAGGACAGGGGCAATTCACCCCTCCACTTT. V is TRBV14 and J is TRBJ1-6; TRBD1 agrees at 9 bases. Losses at the gene ends were 6 bases for V and 7 bases for J; bases not matched to a gene: 4. The V gene's germline CDR1 is SGHDN and CDR2 FVKESK. The length of the CDR3 is 14 residues.

The chain's CDR3 is CASSQGGGIHEQYF. The CDR3 DNA follows: TGCGCCAGCAGCCAAGGCGGAGGGATTCACGAGCAGTACTTC. The V and J genes are TRBV4-1 and TRBJ2-7, with a weak D call TRBD2 (6 bases). V lost 1 base to trimming and J lost 5 bases, with 12 bases between them. Germline V lookup: CDR1 MGHRA, CDR2 YSYEKL. This CDR3 region has 14 residues.

This chain links TRBV7-9 with TRBJ1-3; D unclear. This CDR3 spans 14 amino acids. Germline V gene sequence: CDR1 SEHNR, CDR2 FQNEAQ (reference sequence). V shed 3 bases and J shed 2 bases, with 8 bases lying between them. CDR3 amino acids: CASSFAQTGNTIYF. The DNA of the CDR3 is TGTGCCAGCAGCTTCGCACAGACTGGAAACACCATATATTTT.